The 24 T cell receptor beta chains reported below all come from one sample, sequenced in a study of type 1 regulatory T cells. TCRdb used MiXCR to reprocess the reads, holding one entry per CDR3 protein. The sample comprises approximately 72,000 distinct CDR3 sequences, around 60% of which are singletons, and about 8% rests with the top ten. The antigens of these receptors remain unknown. The source material was cultured T cells, either the whole culture or a sorted T cell fraction (not recorded which). The sample's subset: Tr1-enriched cell product generated in vitro against host alloantigens. These receptors were collected from a human donor in good health.

This clonotype was counted only a few times. The chain has TRBV11-3 and TRBJ2-2; a weak D match, TRBD2 (5 bases). Per the germline V gene, CDR1 is SGHNT and CDR2 is YENEEA. There are 15 residues in the CDR3. The V end was cut by 5 bases, the J end by 2 bases, with 12 bases between. CDR3 in amino acids: CASSPTRLNTGELFF. In DNA, the CDR3 is TGTGCCAGCAGCCCAACTAGATTAAACACCGGGGAGCTGTTTTTT.

This chain uses TRBV5-1 with TRBJ1-1; D may be TRBD1 (6 bases). The germline gives CDR1 SGHRS, CDR2 YFSETQ. The ends were cut back, 4 bases at V and 6 bases at J, with 13 bases in the middle. CDR3 size: 13 residues. The DNA of the CDR3 is TGCGCCAGCAGCGGGTCAGGGGCGGCTGAAGCTTTCTTT. Its translation: CASSGSGAAEAFF.

V is TRBV15 and J is TRBJ2-7; TRBD1 matches 7 bases. Trimming at V came to 4 bases and at J to 3 bases, leaving 3 bases not matched to a gene. Germline CDR1 and CDR2: LNHNV and YYDKDF (reference sequence). The CDR3 spans 13 residues. The CDR3 DNA sequence: TGTGCCACCAGCATTAGACAGGGCTACGAGCAGTACTTC. This sequence encodes CATSIRQGYEQYF. The whole variable domain, remainder taken from reference TRBV15 and TRBJ2-7, is DAMVIQNPRYQVTQFGKPVTLSCSQTLNHNVMYWYQQKSSQAPKLLFHYYDKDFNNEADTPDNFQSRRPNTSFCFLDIRSPGLGDTAMYLCATSIRQGYEQYFGPGTRLTVT.

CDR3 sequence: CASSVSYNEQFF. For the CDR3, the DNA is TGTGCCAGCAGCGTCAGTTACAATGAGCAGTTCTTC. The chain uses TRBV7-2 and TRBJ2-1; unclear D gene. The CDR3 loop spans 12 amino acids. The germline CDR1 and CDR2 sequences are SGHTA and FQGNSA. V was shortened by 5 bases and J by 4 bases, with 6 bases between the two germline ends.

This clonotype was picked up one time. The gene calls are TRBV20-1 and TRBJ2-1; the match to TRBD2 covers 12 bases. V dropped 4 bases and J dropped 0; count of bases not matched to a gene: 7. CDR3 size: 17 residues. Germline V CDR1 and CDR2: DFQATT, SNEGSKA (reference sequence). CDR3 coding DNA: TGCAGTGCTACCTCGGGACTAGCGGGTAGCTCCTACAATGAGCAGTTCTTC. The encoded protein is CSATSGLAGSSYNEQFF.

The chain couples TRBV12-3 or TRBV12-4 to TRBJ1-5; 9 bases line up with TRBD1. The V gene end was trimmed by 5 bases and the J gene end by 6 bases; junction bases not matched to a gene: 20. CDR3 length: 19 amino acids. CDR3 nucleotide sequence: TGTGCCAGCAGTCCGCTTGCCTCTAAGGACAGGGGAGGAGGTCAGCCCCAGCATTTT. It yields the protein CASSPLASKDRGGGQPQHF.

This clonotype came up a few times. V and J are TRBV20-1 and TRBJ2-1; 10 bases match TRBD2. The V gene end was trimmed by 3 bases and the J gene end by 6 bases; junction bases not matched to a gene: 2. Germline V lookup: CDR1 DFQATT, CDR2 SNEGSKA (reference sequence). The CDR3 sequence is 13 residues long. The CDR3 reads CSASSGRANEQFF. The CDR3 DNA reads as TGCAGTGCTAGCAGCGGGAGGGCCAATGAGCAGTTCTTC.

This clonotype has just one count. This CDR3 reads CASSRTRSSYNEQFF. The CDR3 bases are TGTGCCAGCAGCCGGACTCGGAGCTCCTACAATGAGCAGTTCTTC. This sequence joins TRBV5-4 and TRBJ2-1, with TRBD2 as a possible D gene (5 bases). The V end was cut by 4 bases, the J end by 0 bases, with 11 bases between. Germline V gene sequence: CDR1 SGHNT, CDR2 YYREEE (reference sequence). CDR3 length equals 15 residues.

The CDR3 loop reads CASSEQGVTAGNTIYF. The DNA of the CDR3 is TGTGCCAGCAGCGAACAGGGGGTGACGGCTGGAAACACCATATATTTT. The V call is TRBV5-4, the J call TRBJ1-3, with 8 bases lining up with TRBD1. This CDR3 has 16 amino acids. The V and J ends lost 4 bases and 2 bases, in that order; junction bases with no gene match: 8. The germline CDR1 and CDR2 sequences are SGHNT and YYREEE (reference sequence).

This clonotype was seen only a few times. The chain combines TRBV3-1 with TRBJ2-4; TRBD1 is a possible D gene (6 bases). Trimming cost V 4 bases and J 3 bases, with 13 bases left between them. The germline gives CDR1 LGHDT, CDR2 YNNKEL (reference sequence). The CDR3 consists of 15 residues. The CDR3 here is CASSPPGTIKNIQYF. CDR3 coding DNA: TGTGCCAGCAGCCCGCCGGGGACAATCAAAAACATTCAGTACTTC. Complete variable domain (other parts from reference TRBV3-1 and TRBJ2-4): DTAVSQTPKYLVTQMGNDKSIKCEQNLGHDTMYWYKQDSKKFLKIMFSYNNKELIINETVPNRFSPKSPDKAHLNLHINSLELGDSAVYFCASSPPGTIKNIQYFGAGTRLSVL.

The chain recombines TRBV5-5 with TRBJ2-7, with TRBD1 as a possible D gene (5 bases). The V end lost 3 bases, the J end lost 4 bases, and 14 bases lay between the germline ends. From germline, CDR1 is SGHKS and CDR2 YYEKEE (reference sequence). The CDR3 extends over 14 amino acids. The CDR3, as DNA: TGTGCCAGCAGCTCCGCCCCAGGGTCTTACGAGCAGTACTTC. This translates into CASSSAPGSYEQYF.

This rearrangement joins TRBV20-1 to TRBJ2-1; 7 nucleotides line up with TRBD2. Germline trimming cut 5 bases from V and 8 bases from J; bases unmatched to any gene: 9. The CDR3 sequence is 13 residues long. CDR1 is DFQATT, CDR2 SNEGSKA, per germline (reference sequence). The CDR3 DNA follows: TGCAGTGCTTCGGAGGGCCGGGGGGATGAGCAGTTCTTC. Protein sequence: CSASEGRGDEQFF.

The V call is TRBV30, the J call TRBJ2-5; tentative D call: TRBD1 (6 bases). Trimming pared 3 bases from V and 5 bases from J, leaving 22 bases between. CDR3 length: 16 amino acids. Germline assignment: CDR1 GTSNPN and CDR2 SVGIG (reference sequence). CDR3 protein: CAWSRGGSPTVETQYF. The CDR3 nucleotides are TGTGCCTGGAGCCGAGGGGGTAGCCCGACCGTCGAGACCCAGTACTTC. The entire variable domain, with the rest obtained from reference TRBV30 and TRBJ2-5, is as follows: SQTIHQWPATLVQPVGSPLSLECTVEGTSNPNLYWYRQAAGRGLQLLFYSVGIGQISSEVPQNLSASRPQDRQFILSSKKLLLSDSGFYLCAWSRGGSPTVETQYFGPGTRLLVL.

The chain carries TRBV9 and TRBJ2-2, with 8 nucleotides matching TRBD2. There are 18 residues in the CDR3. V dropped 0 bases and J dropped 1; count of bases not matched to a gene: 8. Germline-derived CDR1 and CDR2 are SGDLS and YYNGEE. The CDR3 sequence: CASSVGSQRERNTGELFF. CDR3 DNA: TGTGCCAGCAGCGTAGGATCCCAGCGGGAGAGGAACACCGGGGAGCTGTTTTTT.

The rearrangement uses TRBV20-1 and TRBJ1-5; tentative D call: TRBD1 (5 bases). Germline V gene data show CDR1 as DFQATT and CDR2 as SNEGSKA (reference sequence). V lost 1 base and J 0 bases, leaving 7 bases between the germline ends. The CDR3 runs 14 residues. CDR3 in amino acids: CSARVGHSNQPQHF. The CDR3 coding sequence is TGCAGTGCTAGAGTGGGGCATAGCAATCAGCCCCAGCATTTT.

CDR3 in amino acids: CASSHLAPRGGFSYEQYF. The CDR3 nucleotides read TGTGCCAGCAGCCACCTTGCCCCCCGGGGGGGATTCTCCTACGAGCAGTACTTC. The chain recombines TRBV11-2 with TRBJ2-7, with 8 bases identical to TRBD2. The trim removed 5 bases at V and 0 bases at J, leaving 15 bases unmatched. Germline values: CDR1 SGHAT, CDR2 FQNNGV. The CDR3 length is 18 residues.

The chain carries TRBV29-1 and TRBJ2-5; D is uncertain. The CDR3 is 11 residues long. Per germline, CDR1 SQVTM and CDR2 ANQGSEA. The ends were cut back, 4 bases at V and 5 bases at J, with 8 bases in the middle. This chain's CDR3 is CSVGTVETQYF. CDR3 nucleotide sequence: TGCAGCGTTGGGACGGTCGAGACCCAGTACTTC.

The chain is built from TRBV20-1 and TRBJ2-2; 9 bases are a match to TRBD2. With 0 bases clipped from V and 6 bases from J, the junction kept 5 bases outside the gene matches. From germline, CDR1 is DFQATT and CDR2 SNEGSKA (reference sequence). The length of the CDR3 is 15 residues. This CDR3 is CSARDMREGAGELFF. In nucleotides, the CDR3 is TGCAGTGCTAGAGATATGCGGGAGGGCGCCGGGGAGCTGTTTTTT.

Only one count was recorded for this clonotype. As DNA, the CDR3 is TGTGCCAGCAGCCCCGGCAGGGCCTACGAGCAGTACTTC. This encodes CASSPGRAYEQYF. J is TRBJ2-7 and V is TRBV7-2; the D gene is possibly TRBD1 (5 bases). The CDR3 totals 13 residues. Germline loops: CDR1 SGHTA, CDR2 FQGNSA. Trimming removed 5 bases at V and 2 bases at J, with 10 bases between.

This clonotype came up a few times. The V gene is TRBV5-1, the J gene TRBJ1-1; TRBD1 is a possible D gene (5 bases). V shed 3 bases and J shed 4 bases, with 16 bases lying between them. Germline CDR1 and CDR2: SGHRS and YFSETQ. This CDR3 region has 15 residues. The CDR3 coding sequence is TGCGCCAGCAGCTCGCAGGTCGTCGGGGGCACTGAAGCTTTCTTT. It codes for CASSSQVVGGTEAFF.

V is TRBV20-1 and J is TRBJ2-4; the D gene is possibly TRBD2 (5 bases). V lost 2 bases, J lost 8 bases, and 13 bases lay in between. This CDR3 contains 13 residues. Germline V CDR1 and CDR2: DFQATT, SNEGSKA (reference sequence). The CDR3 DNA reads TGCAGTGCTAGACTAGCCGGCCGGGACATTCAGTACTTC. It yields the protein CSARLAGRDIQYF.

The chain employs TRBV2 and TRBJ2-2; 12 nucleotides agree with TRBD2. From germline, CDR1 is SNHLY and CDR2 FYNNEI. The CDR3 is made up of 18 amino acids. The V gene end was trimmed by 4 bases and the J gene end by 7 bases; junction bases not matched to a gene: 13. DNA of the CDR3: TGTGCCAGCAGTGCCCCCCCCCTAGCGGGAGGGGGAGGCGGGGAGCTGTTTTTT. Amino acid sequence: CASSAPPLAGGGGGELFF.

The DNA for the CDR3 is TGTGCCAGCAGAGGACTAGCGGGGGGGAATGAGCAGTTCTTC. Translated, it gives CASRGLAGGNEQFF. The chain links TRBV6-6 to TRBJ2-1; 15 bases map to TRBD2. This CDR3 has 14 residues. The ends lost 6 bases at V and 7 bases at J; junction bases unmatched: 1. The germline V gene encodes CDR1 MNHNY and CDR2 SVGAGI (reference sequence).

This chain links TRBV20-1 with TRBJ1-5; no clear D. The CDR3 consists of 15 residues. Germline loops: CDR1 DFQATT, CDR2 SNEGSKA (reference sequence). The ends were cut back, 3 bases at V and 0 bases at J, with 12 bases in the middle. In DNA, the CDR3 is TGCAGTGCTAGGACGTCGGACCATAGCAATCAGCCCCAGCATTTT. Translating gives CSARTSDHSNQPQHF.